This TCR beta chain was captured in a study of cytotoxic CD8 clonotypes in ibrutinib-treated CLL. Study-wide background: The authors obtained response samples at a median of about 13 months of treatment, range 6 to 36. Samples yielded averages of around 280,000 productive templates and almost 95,000 productive rearrangements.

The CDR3 length is 14 residues. CDR1 is SGHTA and CDR2 is FQGNSA in the germline V gene. Trimming removed 3 bases at V and 5 bases at J, with 13 bases between. Cryopreserved PBMCs supplied roughly 2.1 micrograms of genomic DNA for TCR beta libraries. The planned depth of sequencing spanned 1 in 200,000 to 1 in 1 million T cells. Assay used: immunoSEQ multiplex PCR; TCRdb lists only in-frame clones, some missing. This sample has around 52,000 clones, with approximately 60% found just once. The chain carries TRBV7-2 and TRBJ2-5; D might be TRBD2 (5 bases). The receptor was derived from a human donor with chronic lymphocytic leukemia. The source was PBMCs, collected after 24 months of ibrutinib treatment. This CDR3 is CASSFSRGKETQYF. CDR3 sequence (DNA): TGTGCCAGCAGCTTTAGCCGAGGGAAGGAGACCCAGTACTTC.